This T cell receptor beta chain was documented in a study of regulatory T cells in long-lasting Graves disease. General study findings and limits: Relative to new patients (approximately 1,000), persistent patients exhibited greater sharing of public clonotypes (about 2,700). Relative to newly diagnosed Graves' patients, persistent ones had lower TCR diversity. Persistent disease samples used TRBV28, TRBJ1-2 and TRBJ2-5 preferentially.

V was shortened by 7 bases and J by 5 bases, with 21 bases between the two germline ends. CDR1 is SEHNR, CDR2 FQNEAQ, per germline (reference sequence). This CDR3 comprises 15 residues. Time point noted: persistent/refractory GD, antithyroid drugs over 5 years with positive TRAb. Extracted RNA from PBMCs served as the source of the TCR library. This clonotype appeared many times. Its specificity is unknown. In building TCR beta libraries, iRepertoire HTBI primers were used together with Arm-PCR of CDR3 regions. Authors' data handling: Under 75 TRBV and roughly 15 TRBJ segments were identified across samples. TCRdb fed the multiplex PCR reads into MiXCR, producing one record per CDR3 protein. The V and J calls follow TCRdb's processing rather than the paper's. The sample carries 300,000 or so distinct CDR3 sequences, around 20% recorded once.

This rearrangement joins TRBV7-9 to TRBJ2-7; D is perhaps TRBD2 (6 bases). The origin of this receptor is a female donor with Graves disease. Material: peripheral blood mononuclear cells (PBMCs), obtained when the disease was refractory, from a patient treated with antithyroid drugs. DNA of the CDR3: TGTGCCAGCACGAATCAGCGGGCATCCCCCCACGAGCAGTACTTC. Translated: CASTNQRASPHEQYF. Full variable domain (outside the CDR3, taken from reference TRBV7-9 and TRBJ2-7): DTGVSQNPRHKITKRGQNVTFRCDPISEHNRLYWYRQTLGQGPEFLTYFQNEAQLEKSRLLSDRFSAERPKGSFSTLEIQRTEQGDSAMYLCASTNQRASPHEQYFGPGTRLTVT.